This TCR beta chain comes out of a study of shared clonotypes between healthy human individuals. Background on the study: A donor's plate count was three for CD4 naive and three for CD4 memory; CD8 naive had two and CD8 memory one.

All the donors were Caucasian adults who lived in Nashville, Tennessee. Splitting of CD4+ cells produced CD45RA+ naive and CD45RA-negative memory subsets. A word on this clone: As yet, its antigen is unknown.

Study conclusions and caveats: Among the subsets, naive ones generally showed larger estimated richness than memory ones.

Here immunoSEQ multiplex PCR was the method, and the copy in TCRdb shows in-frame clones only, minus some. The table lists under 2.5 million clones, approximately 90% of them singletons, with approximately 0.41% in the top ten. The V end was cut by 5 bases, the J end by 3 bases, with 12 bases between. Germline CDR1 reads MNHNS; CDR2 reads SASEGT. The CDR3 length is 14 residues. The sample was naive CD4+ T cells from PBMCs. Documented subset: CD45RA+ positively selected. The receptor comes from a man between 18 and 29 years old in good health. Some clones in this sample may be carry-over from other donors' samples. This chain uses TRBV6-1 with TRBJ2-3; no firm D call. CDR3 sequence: CASSPRTRTDTQYF. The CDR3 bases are TGTGCCAGCAGTCCGAGGACGCGTACAGATACGCAGTATTTT.